The 24 T cell receptor beta chains listed next were all sequenced from one sample in a study of cytomegalovirus exposure and HLA in healthy donors. A multiplex PCR was run with 60 Vbeta primers and 13 Jbeta primers. TCRdb keeps only in-frame clones here, not all; method: immunoSEQ multiplex PCR. The table lists under 200,000 clones, approximately 81% of them singletons. Sequenced: PBMCs. These receptors all stem from a man aged 18 to 29 in good health and CMV-seronegative.

To note about this clone: Lacking the conserved final phenylalanine or tryptophan, this CDR3 likely reflects a read error. The V gene is TRBV10-2, the J gene TRBJ1-4; D possibly corresponds to TRBD1 (6 bases). Germline CDR1 WSHSY, CDR2 SAAADI. The length of the CDR3 is 13 residues. The V end was cut by 7 bases, the J end by 4 bases, with 10 bases between. Written as DNA, the CDR3 is TGCGCCAGCACGGGACACCTTAATGAAAAACTGTTTGTT. This translates into CASTGHLNEKLFV.

The chain employs TRBV5-1 and TRBJ2-7, with TRBD1 matching over 8 bases. The germline CDR1 and CDR2 sequences are SGHRS and YFSETQ. The ends lost 3 bases at V and 3 bases at J; junction bases unmatched: 8. CDR3 length: 15 residues. For the CDR3, the DNA is TGCGCCAGCAGCTCCCGCGGGACAGGTGGCTACGAGCAGTACTTC. Translating it yields CASSSRGTGGYEQYF.

DNA of the CDR3: TGTGCCAGCAGCTTGGGGGCCAGGGTCGAGCAGTACTTC. Translated, it gives CASSLGARVEQYF. J is TRBJ2-7 and V is TRBV7-8; tentatively, D is TRBD1 (6 bases). Germline lookup yields CDR1 SGHVS and CDR2 FQNEAQ. V lost 3 bases and J 6 bases, leaving 12 bases between the germline ends. The CDR3 is 13 residues long. Full variable domain (rest looked up from reference TRBV7-8 and TRBJ2-7): GAGVSQSPRYKVAKRGQDVALRCDPISGHVSLFWYQQALGQGPEFLTYFQNEAQLDKSGLPSDRFFAERPEGSVSTLKIQRTQQEDSAVYLCASSLGARVEQYFGPGTRLTVT.

The V and J genes are TRBV7-9 and TRBJ2-3; the match to TRBD1 covers 7 bases. This CDR3 contains 16 residues. V trimming: 5 bases; J trimming: 2 bases; junction bases outside the gene matches: 10. Germline V lookup: CDR1 SEHNR, CDR2 FQNEAQ (reference sequence). The chain's CDR3 is CASSPRGLRNTDTQYF. CDR3 nucleotides: TGTGCCAGCAGCCCTAGGGGGCTGAGGAACACAGATACGCAGTATTTT.

This chain connects TRBV7-9 to TRBJ2-5, with 8 bases fitting TRBD1. The end of the DNA aligns better with TRBJ2-7, so the J call may be wrong. The CDR3 is 14 amino acids. CDR1 and CDR2 from the germline V gene are SEHNR and FQNEAQ (reference sequence). The CDR3 here is CASSFGRGLDEQYF. The CDR3 DNA reads as TGTGCCAGCAGCTTCGGCAGGGGGCTGGACGAGCAGTACTTC.

The rearrangement joins TRBV7-9 to TRBJ2-7; 10 bases are a match to TRBD1. The V and J ends lost 5 bases and 6 bases, in that order; junction bases with no gene match: 19. Germline V gene lookup returns CDR1 SEHNR and CDR2 FQNEAQ (reference sequence). This CDR3 is 18 amino acids long. CDR3: CASSLGTGEKWLIGEQYF. The CDR3 nucleotides are TGTGCCAGCAGCCTCGGGACAGGGGAAAAATGGTTGATCGGCGAGCAGTACTTC.

V and J are TRBV5-1 and TRBJ2-1, with D perhaps TRBD2 (5 bases). The CDR3 has 16 amino acids. Germline V lookup: CDR1 SGHRS, CDR2 YFSETQ. Trimming shortened V by 0 bases and J by 3 bases, and 13 bases separated the two germline ends. Here the CDR3 DNA reads TGCGCCAGCAGCTTGGTGTTAGCGAGAGTCTACAATGAGCAGTTCTTC. It translates to CASSLVLARVYNEQFF.

This clone showed up just once. The chain carries TRBV5-1 and TRBJ1-4, with D perhaps matching TRBD1 (5 bases). Between the trimmed V and J ends, which lost 4 bases and 7 bases, there was a span of 23 bases. CDR3 length equals 17 residues. Germline V gives CDR1 SGHRS, CDR2 YFSETQ. The CDR3 DNA is TGCGCCAGCAGCCCCAGTTCGGGGGGGAGCGAGGGTGAAAAACTGTTTTTT. As protein: CASSPSSGGSEGEKLFF. Together with reference TRBV5-1 and TRBJ1-4, the CDR3 gives the full variable domain: KAGVTQTPRYLIKTRGQQVTLSCSPISGHRSVSWYQQTPGQGLQFLFEYFSETQRNKGNFPGRFSGRQFSNSRSEMNVSTLELGDSALYLCASSPSSGGSEGEKLFFGSGTQLSVL.

The chain has TRBV7-3 and TRBJ2-7, with 7 bases identical to TRBD2. Trimming cost V 0 bases and J 5 bases; bases outside gene matches: 7. CDR3 size: 15 residues. Germline CDR1 is SGHTA and CDR2 is FQGTGA. CDR3 in DNA: TGTGCCAGCAGCTTAACCGGCGGGAGCGTCAACGAGCAGTACTTC. Residues: CASSLTGGSVNEQYF.

The rearrangement joins TRBV6-1 to TRBJ2-5, with 10 bases fitting TRBD2. The CDR3 loop spans 16 amino acids. The ends lost 4 bases at V and 7 bases at J; junction bases unmatched: 12. Per germline, CDR1 MNHNS and CDR2 SASEGT. The CDR3 protein is CASSAPALAGVGTQYF. The CDR3 bases are TGTGCCAGCAGTGCTCCCGCCCTAGCGGGGGTCGGGACCCAGTACTTC.

This clone was observed once. This sequence joins TRBV10-3 and TRBJ1-5; a weak D match, TRBD1 (5 bases). The CDR3 is 14 amino acids. V shed 8 bases and J shed 1 base, with 12 bases lying between them. Germline V CDR1 and CDR2: ENHRY, SYGVKD. In DNA form, the CDR3 reads TGTGCCATCGGGGACTCAGGGAGCAATCAGCCCCAGCATTTT. It codes for CAIGDSGSNQPQHF.

This chain joins TRBV9 and TRBJ2-3; D may be TRBD2 (5 bases). Germline values: CDR1 SGDLS, CDR2 YYNGEE. The CDR3 is made up of 13 amino acids. V lost 4 bases and J lost 5, with 11 bases in between. CDR3 DNA sequence: TGTGCCAGCAGCCCCGGGGTGGGAGATACGCAGTATTTT. It is translated as CASSPGVGDTQYF.

The gene calls are TRBV6-5 and TRBJ2-2; a weak D match, TRBD2 (6 bases). Germline lookup yields CDR1 MNHEY and CDR2 SVGAGI. Trimming shortened V by 5 bases and J by 0 bases, and 10 bases separated the two germline ends. The CDR3 spans 15 residues. As DNA, the CDR3 is TGTGCCAGCAGTCACGGCGGGACGAACACCGGGGAGCTGTTTTTT. Translating it yields CASSHGGTNTGELFF.

The chain recombines TRBV2 with TRBJ1-4; D gene ambiguous. The germline gives CDR1 SNHLY, CDR2 FYNNEI. The CDR3 extends over 13 amino acids. The V and J ends lost 4 bases and 7 bases respectively, with 10 bases between them. The CDR3 sequence: CASSVRRGEKLFF. The CDR3 nucleotides are TGTGCCAGCAGTGTAAGGCGGGGTGAAAAACTGTTTTTT.

The chain employs TRBV28 and TRBJ1-2; 8 bases align to TRBD1. CDR3 length: 15 amino acids. The V gene end was trimmed by 3 bases and the J gene end by 2 bases; junction bases not matched to a gene: 5. The germline V gene encodes CDR1 MDHEN and CDR2 SYDVKM. DNA of the CDR3: TGTGCCAGCAGTTTGTCCCAGGGGGCGAACTATGGCTACACCTTC. Its translation: CASSLSQGANYGYTF.

The chain links TRBV28 to TRBJ2-7; a weak D match, TRBD1 (6 bases). Trimming took off 2 bases at V and 5 bases at J, with 13 bases between the two ends. CDR1 and CDR2 from the germline V gene are MDHEN and SYDVKM. The CDR3 runs 14 residues. This CDR3 is CASSLGGKSDEQYF. CDR3 DNA sequence: TGTGCCAGCAGTTTAGGGGGCAAGTCGGACGAGCAGTACTTC.

The chain carries TRBV5-6 and TRBJ1-2, with TRBD1 identical over 8 bases. Germline CDR1 and CDR2: SGHDT and YYEEEE. Losses at the gene ends were 3 bases for V and 5 bases for J; bases not matched to a gene: 6. This CDR3 comprises 14 residues. CDR3 bases: TGTGCCAGCAGCTGGTGGGACAGGCCTTATGGCTACACCTTC. Translated, it gives CASSWWDRPYGYTF.

The rearrangement links TRBV7-2 to TRBJ2-7; D is perhaps TRBD2 (5 bases). CDR1 SGHTA and CDR2 FQGNSA come from the germline V gene. The germline V and J ends were trimmed by 5 bases and 2 bases, with 10 bases remaining between them. The CDR3 runs 13 residues. Written as DNA, the CDR3 is TGTGCCAGCAGCACGGGGAGTACCTACGAGCAGTACTTC. The encoded protein is CASSTGSTYEQYF.

The V and J genes are TRBV7-3 and TRBJ2-7, with 11 nucleotides matching TRBD2. This CDR3 has 15 amino acids. V lost 5 bases to trimming and J lost 5 bases; unmatched junction nucleotides: 8. Germline V gives CDR1 SGHTA, CDR2 FQGTGA. The CDR3: CASSPASGGIHEQYF. Here the CDR3 DNA reads TGTGCCAGCAGCCCTGCTAGCGGGGGGATCCACGAGCAGTACTTC.

The CDR3 coding sequence is TGTGCCAGCAGTTTACGGACAGTGTCCTACGAGCAGTACTTC. As protein: CASSLRTVSYEQYF. The V call is TRBV27, the J call TRBJ2-7; a possible D gene is TRBD1 (6 bases). The CDR3 has 14 residues. CDR1 is MNHEY and CDR2 is SMNVEV in the germline V gene (reference sequence). V was clipped by 2 bases and J by 1 base, with 9 bases between them.

The chain has TRBV4-1 and TRBJ2-3; D remains ambiguous. Trimming took 0 bases from V and 8 from J, leaving 15 bases between them. The germline V gene has CDR1 MGHRA and CDR2 YSYEKL. This CDR3 has 15 residues. CDR3 sequence: CASSQDGRGSGTQYF. The DNA for the CDR3 is TGCGCCAGCAGCCAAGATGGTCGCGGATCGGGTACGCAGTATTTT.

The CDR3 region is CAISGLAGATDTQYF. In nucleotides, the CDR3 is TGTGCCATCAGTGGACTAGCGGGAGCAACAGATACGCAGTATTTT. V and J are TRBV10-3 and TRBJ2-3; 12 positions match TRBD2. Germline CDR1 ENHRY, CDR2 SYGVKD. This CDR3 contains 15 residues. The junction had 2 bases not matched to a gene; V was cut back by 4 bases and J by 3 bases.

This sequence joins TRBV9 and TRBJ2-1, with 7 bases matching TRBD2. The length of the CDR3 is 15 residues. Germline CDR1 SGDLS, CDR2 YYNGEE. V dropped 2 bases and J dropped 4; count of bases not matched to a gene: 6. The CDR3 region has the DNA TGTGCCAGCAGCGTCGGGACTACGATTTACAATGAGCAGTTCTTC. Its protein product is CASSVGTTIYNEQFF.

The chain carries TRBV4-3 and TRBJ2-2; possible D gene TRBD2, 5 bases. Germline CDR1 is LGHNA and CDR2 is YSLEER. The V and J ends lost 5 bases and 2 bases respectively, with 9 bases between them. The CDR3 runs 14 residues. CDR3 bases: TGCGCCAGCAGCACGGACTCAAACACCGGGGAGCTGTTTTTT. Protein product: CASSTDSNTGELFF.